Listed here are 4 T cell receptor beta chains from one sample, sequenced in a study of OX40 agonist ivuxolimab in advanced cancers. Libraries were constructed by the immunoSEQ multiplex PCR assay. Not all clones reach the TCRdb copy of this immuneACCESS table, which keeps in-frame sequences only. Checked studies attribute under half of the gap to unresolved V genes and leave the rest unexplained. For this sample there are some 86,000 clones; about nine tenths appear just once. 0.3% to 0.4% of the sample comes from the top ten. The sequencing here drew on CD4+ or CD8+ T cells sorted from blood, taken in a trial of the OX40 agonist ivuxolimab. Source of these receptors: an adult with an advanced solid tumor such as melanoma, head and neck, liver or kidney cancer.

The V gene is TRBV2, the J gene TRBJ2-4, with 8 nucleotides matching TRBD1. The CDR3 extends over 14 amino acids. Germline CDR1 and CDR2: SNHLY and FYNNEI. Unmatched junction bases numbered 6, after V lost 7 bases and J lost 4 bases. CDR3 sequence reads: CASNPDRDKNIQYF. In DNA, the CDR3 is TGTGCCAGCAACCCGGACAGGGATAAAAACATTCAGTACTTC.

The rearrangement joins TRBV30 to TRBJ1-1, with 7 bases that match TRBD1. V lost 1 base to trimming and J lost 4 bases; unmatched junction nucleotides: 6. The CDR3 has 14 amino acids. Germline-derived CDR1 and CDR2 are GTSNPN and SVGIG (reference sequence). The CDR3 reads CAWSAPGQLTEAFF. CDR3 bases: TGTGCCTGGAGTGCCCCGGGACAGCTCACTGAAGCTTTCTTT.

In regard to this clone: The junction departs from germline at one end; a sequencing error may be responsible. J is TRBJ1-1 and V is TRBV7-7, with unresolved D. CDR3 length: 13 amino acids. In germline, CDR1 is SSHAT, CDR2 FNYEAQ (reference sequence). In DNA, the CDR3 is TGTGCTAGCAGCTCGCAGGTGGGCACTGAAGCTTTCTTT. Translated: CASSSQVGTEAFF.

This clone was recorded once. The CDR3 region has the DNA TGTGCCACCAGCAGAGATCAGCAGGGTCGGAATCAGCCCCAGCATTTT. Its protein is CATSRDQQGRNQPQHF. The V gene is TRBV15, the J gene TRBJ1-5; a weak D match, TRBD1 (5 bases). The CDR3 totals 16 residues. Germline-derived CDR1 and CDR2 are LNHNV and YYDKDF (reference sequence). Trimming cost V 0 bases and J 4 bases, with 13 bases left between them.